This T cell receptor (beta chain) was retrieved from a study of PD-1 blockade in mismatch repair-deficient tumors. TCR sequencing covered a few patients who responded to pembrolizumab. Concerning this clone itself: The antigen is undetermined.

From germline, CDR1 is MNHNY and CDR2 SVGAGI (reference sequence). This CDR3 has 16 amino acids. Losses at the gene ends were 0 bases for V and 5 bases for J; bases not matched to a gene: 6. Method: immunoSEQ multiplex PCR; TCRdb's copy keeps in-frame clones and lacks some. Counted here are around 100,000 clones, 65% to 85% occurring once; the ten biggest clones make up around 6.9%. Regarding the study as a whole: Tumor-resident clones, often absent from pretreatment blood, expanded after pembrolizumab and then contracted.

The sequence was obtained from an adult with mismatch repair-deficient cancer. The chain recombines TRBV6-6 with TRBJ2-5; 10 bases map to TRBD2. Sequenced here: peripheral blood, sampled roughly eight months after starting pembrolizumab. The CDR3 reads CASSYSTSGQYETQYF. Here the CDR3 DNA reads TGTGCCAGCAGTTACTCGACTAGCGGGCAATATGAGACCCAGTACTTC.